This T cell receptor (beta chain) stems from a study of Ad26.COV2.S vaccination and SARS-CoV-2 variants (dated by TCRdb to the early 2020s). With respect to the entire study: Vaccine-arm donors came from COV1001, a multicentre, randomized, double-blind, placebo-controlled phase I-IIa trial of Ad26.COV2.S in healthy adults. Investigators remained blinded to trial group allocation during experiments and outcome assessment. Trial participants were randomized into five groups of five, in which low-dose or high-dose Ad26.COV2.S was given once or twice, or placebo was given on both occasions. A total of 32 samples were included in the TCR-sequenced set, comprising some 20 Ad26.COV2.S vaccine recipients, 5 placebo recipients and 8 SARS-CoV-2 convalescent individuals. The specificity and breadth of SARS-CoV-2-reactive T cell receptors after Ad26.COV2.S vaccination were assessed by TCRbeta repertoire sequencing. Dosing of Ad26.COV2.S was intramuscular, at either 5x10^10 or 1x10^11 viral particles, delivered as one shot or as two shots spaced 56 days apart. Overall study outcomes, separate from this receptor: Comparing responses between vaccine doses or regimens was not something the study was powered to do. Substantial breadth of spike-specific CD8+ and CD4+ T cell responses was reported after vaccination. Spike-specific TCR breadth was higher in Ad26.COV2.S recipients than in placebo recipients (P = 0.0014). The authors noted that total T cell responses may have been underestimated by the TCR breadth and depth analyses. Vaccine and placebo recipients had similar non-spike TCR breadth, a finding consistent with the vaccine containing only spike.

CDR1 and CDR2, per the germline V gene, are SQVTM and ANQGSEA. Measured from the cysteine to the phenylalanine, the CDR3 is 10 residues long. Left in the record is the CDR3 DNA by itself, 30 bases read in frame from the first base. V was cut back by 0 bases and J by 7 bases, leaving a gap of 2 bases between them. The sample's treatment or condition label, in plain terms: 15 to 20 received Ad26.COV2.S at low or high dose, single or two shots; about 5 received placebo; per-sample allocation not given. Repertoires of vaccine and placebo recipients were sequenced from samples taken on day 63 after the first injection. In Cohort 1b, fewer than 30 adults aged 18-55 years were enrolled at a single site in Boston, USA, between 29 July and 7 August 2020. As a vaccine, Ad26.COV2.S was a replication-incompetent adenovirus type 26 vector that expressed a prefusion-stabilized SARS-CoV-2 spike protein derived from the original Wuhan strain.

The immunoSEQ Assay was used to sequence TCRbeta CDR3 regions. After extraction, genomic DNA underwent amplification by bias-controlled multiplex PCR, followed by high-throughput sequencing. In the paper's pipeline: To quantify the absolute abundance of every unique TCRbeta CDR3 region, sequences were collapsed and filtered. T cell fraction was estimated by normalizing TCRbeta template counts to usable DNA, which was measured by amplifying reference genes present in all nucleated cells. Repertoire TCRs were annotated as SARS-CoV-2-specific when V gene, CDR3 amino acid sequence and J gene were exactly matched to a known reactive TCR set. The reference SARS-CoV-2 TCR set was derived from MIRA and filtered for enrichment in COVID-19-positive ImmuneCODE repertoires, a step that removed public or cross-reactive TCRs. Using the MIRA antigens, annotated TCRs were further analysed by specific ORF or by position within an ORF. Breadth was defined as annotated unique rearrangements over total unique productive rearrangements; depth was the summed frequency of those rearrangements. Two-sided Wilcoxon rank-sum tests were applied when comparing TCR breadth between groups. TCRdb took over this immuneACCESS table, retaining in-frame rearrangements with V and J assigned. Such tables are incomplete; in checked studies, under half of the missing clones stem from an unresolved V gene, and the remainder is unexplained. V and J calls and clone size follow that table, whereas D and trimming were derived from the DNA. This sample gives hundreds of thousands of clones in total; about 86% of them show up just once. Around 11% of the sample is held by the ten biggest clonotypes.

About this clone: There is no known antigen for this receptor. Per-base qualities were not stored, and no clone one base away is much larger.

The sequencing used peripheral blood, collected in a trial of Ad26.COV2.S vaccine versus placebo. Recombination linked TRBV29-1 to TRBJ2-3; the D gene is unclear. The clonotype was recovered from a person aged 18-65 years who received the Ad26.COV2.S COVID-19 vaccine or a placebo. The base sequence is TGCAGCGTTGAAGAAAATACGCAGTATTTT. This yields the protein CSVEENTQYF.